The 32 T cell receptor beta chains below were found in one sample sequenced in a study of blood T cell repertoires in COVID-19. Sequenced by immunoSEQ multiplex PCR; TCRdb stores in-frame clones only, minus some. This table has approximately 400,000 clones, 81% appearing once. Sequenced material: peripheral blood. The receptor source for this set is a human donor with acute or convalescent COVID-19. The donor label of this sample is uncertain.

J is TRBJ1-3 and V is TRBV2; D gene uncertain. Germline lookup yields CDR1 SNHLY and CDR2 FYNNEI. The CDR3 spans 12 residues. V lost 7 bases and J 4 bases, leaving 8 bases between the germline ends. The CDR3, as DNA: TGTGCCAGCAATCTACAGGGAAACACCATATATTTT. Translated: CASNLQGNTIYF.

The rearrangement uses TRBV5-4 and TRBJ1-1; D is uncertain. The germline V gene has CDR1 SGHNT and CDR2 YYREEE (reference sequence). V was pared by 4 bases and J by 1 base, with 14 bases between. The CDR3 length is 15 residues. CDR3: CASSHRYGWNTEAFF. The CDR3, as DNA: TGTGCCAGCAGCCATCGCTACGGTTGGAACACTGAAGCTTTCTTT.

J is TRBJ2-1 and V is TRBV2; TRBD1 is a possible D gene (6 bases). Per germline, CDR1 SNHLY and CDR2 FYNNEI. The V end was cut by 6 bases, the J end by 3 bases, with 12 bases between. The CDR3 extends over 14 amino acids. In DNA form, the CDR3 reads TGTGCCAGCAGGACACTAGGGGGCTACAATGAGCAGTTCTTC. Its translation is CASRTLGGYNEQFF.

This chain connects TRBV24-1 to TRBJ2-1, with 12 nucleotides matching TRBD2. Germline CDR1 reads KGHDR; CDR2 reads SFDVKD. The CDR3 runs 15 residues. The J segment lost 10 bases and the V segment lost 2 bases, leaving 5 bases of the junction unmatched. The CDR3 region is CATSDSSGGVREQFF. The CDR3 bases are TGTGCCACCAGTGATTCTAGCGGGGGGGTCCGGGAGCAGTTCTTC.

The V and J genes are TRBV27 and TRBJ1-5; the D is unclear. Germline V gives CDR1 MNHEY, CDR2 SMNVEV (reference sequence). Trimming shortened V by 10 bases and J by 15 bases, and 10 bases separated the two germline ends. The CDR3 is made up of 8 amino acids. Here the CDR3 reads CAMPPGHF. In DNA, the CDR3 is TGTGCCATGCCACCGGGGCATTTT.

The V and J genes are TRBV29-1 and TRBJ1-1, with a possible D match to TRBD1 (5 bases). The CDR3 length is 10 residues. V dropped 7 bases and J dropped 9 bases, with 12 bases sitting between them. Germline CDR1 reads SQVTM; CDR2 reads ANQGSEA. The CDR3 region is CSASSGQAFF. The DNA of the CDR3 is TGCAGCGCCAGCTCAGGGCAAGCTTTCTTT.

The rearrangement uses TRBV6-5 and TRBJ2-7, with TRBD2 identical over 8 bases. The CDR3 runs 14 residues. The germline CDR1 and CDR2 sequences are MNHEY and SVGAGI. Trimming took 5 bases from V and 5 from J; bases not matched to a gene: 8. The CDR3, as DNA: TGTGCCAGCAGTCCCCTAGGAGCGGGAGACGAGCAGTACTTC. This sequence encodes CASSPLGAGDEQYF.

The rearrangement uses TRBV6-1 and TRBJ1-5; the match to TRBD1 covers 7 bases. The V segment lost 2 bases and the J segment 3 bases; nucleotides outside the gene matches: 7. The CDR3 contains 16 residues. CDR1 MNHNS and CDR2 SASEGT come from the germline V gene. CDR3 in amino acids: CASSERGGPFNQPQHF. The CDR3 nucleotides read TGTGCCAGCAGTGAACGAGGGGGCCCTTTCAATCAGCCCCAGCATTTT.

CDR3 amino acids: CASSLRLADTDTQYF. As DNA, the CDR3 is TGTGCCAGCAGCTTACGACTAGCGGACACAGATACGCAGTATTTT. This chain uses TRBV11-3 with TRBJ2-3; 9 nucleotides match TRBD2. V lost 2 bases, J lost 2 bases, and 2 bases stayed unmatched. CDR1 and CDR2 from the germline V gene are SGHNT and YENEEA. The CDR3 loop spans 15 amino acids.

The V gene is TRBV6-5, the J gene TRBJ1-6; 8 nucleotides align to TRBD1. V lost 9 bases to trimming and J lost 7 bases; unmatched junction nucleotides: 5. The CDR3 covers 13 residues. From germline, CDR1 is MNHEY and CDR2 SVGAGI. The chain's CDR3 is CASSGQENSPLHF. CDR3 coding DNA: TGTGCCAGTTCGGGACAGGAAAATTCACCCCTCCACTTT.

The V call is TRBV11-2, the J call TRBJ2-1; TRBD2 aligns across 7 bases. CDR1 is SGHAT, CDR2 FQNNGV, per germline. The CDR3 loop spans 15 amino acids. Germline trimming cut 1 base from V and 4 bases from J; bases unmatched to any gene: 4. The CDR3 region has the DNA TGTGCCAGCAGCTTAGTGCTAGCGGTTTACAATGAGCAGTTCTTC. Residues: CASSLVLAVYNEQFF.

Here the CDR3 DNA reads TGTGCCAGCAGTGAAGTTTGGGGGGGTGAAGCTTTCTTT. Protein: CASSEVWGGEAFF. The chain is built from TRBV6-1 and TRBJ1-1, with D possibly TRBD1 on 5 matching bases. The CDR3 spans 13 residues. V gave up 1 base and J gave up 7 bases, with 10 bases separating them. Germline V CDR1 and CDR2: MNHNS, SASEGT.

V usage is TRBV3-1 (or the pseudogene TRBV3-2) and J usage is TRBJ1-1; D is undetermined. The V and J ends lost 0 bases and 1 base respectively, with 6 bases between them. Germline V gives CDR1 LGHDT, CDR2 YNNKEL (reference sequence). The CDR3 covers 14 residues. This CDR3 reads CASSQDLWNTEAFF. Written as DNA, the CDR3 is TGTGCCAGCAGCCAAGATCTATGGAACACTGAAGCTTTCTTT.

J is TRBJ2-2 and V is TRBV19; possibly TRBD1 for D (6 bases). V was cut by 5 bases and J by 8 bases, with 15 bases left in between. The germline V gene has CDR1 LNHDA and CDR2 SQIVND (reference sequence). The CDR3 consists of 14 residues. The CDR3 reads CASSALDSRGELFF. CDR3 nucleotides: TGTGCCAGTAGTGCCTTGGACAGTAGAGGGGAGCTGTTTTTT.

The CDR3 loop is CASRDGTGGYEQFF. The CDR3 DNA sequence: TGTGCCAGCAGAGACGGGACAGGGGGGTATGAGCAGTTCTTC. The chain is built from TRBV2 and TRBJ2-1, with 11 bases lining up with TRBD1. The V segment lost 6 bases and the J segment 8 bases; nucleotides outside the gene matches: 6. The CDR3 has 14 amino acids. Germline CDR1 is SNHLY and CDR2 is FYNNEI.

The V gene is TRBV14, the J gene TRBJ2-2, with D perhaps matching TRBD1 (6 bases). The CDR3 is 15 amino acids. Looked up from germline, CDR1 is SGHDN and CDR2 is FVKESK. V was cut by 2 bases and J by 5 bases, with 12 bases left in between. The CDR3: CASSQKGVRTGELFF. CDR3 DNA: TGTGCCAGCAGCCAAAAGGGGGTTCGTACCGGGGAGCTGTTTTTT.

Comment on this clone: The sample has other DNA sequences that encode this CDR3 too. This chain uses TRBV10-3 with TRBJ2-2; a weak D match, TRBD1 (6 bases). Trimming left V 0 bases short and J 2 bases short, with 7 bases between. The germline V gene has CDR1 ENHRY and CDR2 SYGVKD. There are 15 residues in the CDR3. The DNA of the CDR3 is TGTGCCATCAGTGAGTCGGGGGCCAACACCGGGGAGCTGTTTTTT. Translating gives CAISESGANTGELFF.

The genes are TRBV11-2 and TRBJ1-2; D remains ambiguous. The CDR3 totals 16 residues. CDR1 and CDR2 from the germline V gene are SGHAT and FQNNGV. Trimming removed 5 bases at V and 4 bases at J, with 20 bases between. The CDR3 here is CASSTPEVPRSYGYTF. CDR3 bases: TGTGCCAGCAGCACACCCGAGGTCCCGAGATCCTATGGCTACACCTTC.

In DNA, the CDR3 is TGTGCCAGCAGCAAGATTCGACAGGGCCCCGGGACCCAGTACTTC. Its translation is CASSKIRQGPGTQYF. This chain uses TRBV21-1 with TRBJ2-5; the D segment call TRBD1 is taken from the table without a DNA check. TRBV21-1 is a recognized pseudogene. This CDR3 contains 15 residues.

CDR3 residues: CASSARHIDSNQPQHF. CDR3 in DNA: TGTGCCAGCAGTGCTCGACACATCGATAGCAATCAGCCCCAGCATTTT. The J gene is TRBJ1-5, the V gene TRBV6-1; D not resolved. The CDR3 sequence is 16 residues long. Germline V lookup: CDR1 MNHNS, CDR2 SASEGT. The V end lost 4 bases, the J end lost 0 bases, and 13 bases lay between the germline ends.

The CDR3 loop is CASSLRGPGVEKLFF. CDR3 DNA sequence: TGTGCCAGCAGCCTCAGGGGGCCGGGGGTTGAAAAACTGTTTTTT. The chain carries TRBV7-9 and TRBJ1-4; 8 bases fit TRBD1. With 5 bases clipped from V and 7 bases from J, the junction kept 9 bases outside the gene matches. The germline CDR1 and CDR2 sequences are SEHNR and FQNEAQ (reference sequence). The length of the CDR3 is 15 residues.

The V call is TRBV10-2, the J call TRBJ1-5; 7 nucleotides line up with TRBD1. The ends lost 0 bases at V and 1 base at J; junction bases unmatched: 6. Germline loops: CDR1 WSHSY, CDR2 SAAADI. The CDR3 extends over 17 amino acids. The CDR3 region is CASSESNRGWSNQPQHF. CDR3 nucleotides: TGCGCCAGCAGTGAGTCGAACAGGGGCTGGAGCAATCAGCCCCAGCATTTT.

The V gene is TRBV3-1 (or the pseudogene TRBV3-2), the J gene TRBJ1-1; 8 bases match TRBD1. The CDR3 runs to 12 residues. CDR1 is LGHDT and CDR2 is YNNKEL in the germline V gene (reference sequence). The V and J ends lost 7 bases and 8 bases, in that order; junction bases with no gene match: 6. This chain's CDR3 is CASNFRTGEAFF. In DNA, the CDR3 is TGTGCCAGCAACTTCCGGACAGGGGAAGCTTTCTTT.

In its sample, this clone was seen a few times. V is TRBV4-1 and J is TRBJ1-2; 9 nucleotides match TRBD1. Trimming removed 1 base from V and 7 bases from J; junction bases left unmatched: 7. CDR3 length: 15 residues. From germline, CDR1 is MGHRA and CDR2 YSYEKL. The CDR3 nucleotides are TGCGCCAGCAGCCAAGGGACAGGGGATTTGGGTGGCTACACCTTC. This sequence encodes CASSQGTGDLGGYTF.

The chain has TRBV6-5 and TRBJ1-2; D is undetermined. Looked up from germline, CDR1 is MNHEY and CDR2 is SVGAGI. V was cut by 4 bases and J by 4 bases, with 13 bases left in between. CDR3 length: 14 residues. The CDR3 DNA sequence: TGTGCCAGCAGTTCCGGGTCGGGTATCTATGGCTACACCTTC. Protein: CASSSGSGIYGYTF.

The chain joins TRBV4-2 to TRBJ2-1; 12 bases line up with TRBD2. The CDR3 sequence is 18 residues long. Germline CDR1 reads LGHNA; CDR2 reads YNFKEQ. V lost 0 bases and J lost 10; bases outside the gene matches: 13. CDR3 DNA sequence: TGTGCCAGCAGCCAAGATTTAGTGCGACTAGCGGGAGCGGGGGAGCAGTTCTTC. This sequence encodes CASSQDLVRLAGAGEQFF.

This sequence joins TRBV5-4 and TRBJ2-7; D is perhaps TRBD2 (6 bases). CDR1 and CDR2 from the germline V gene are SGHNT and YYREEE (reference sequence). V lost 0 bases to trimming and J lost 2 bases, with 9 bases between them. The CDR3 totals 14 residues. The chain's CDR3 is CASSLVGGAYEQYF. CDR3 DNA: TGTGCCAGCAGCTTGGTGGGCGGGGCCTACGAGCAGTACTTC.

This rearrangement joins TRBV20-1 to TRBJ1-1, with D possibly being TRBD1 (6 bases). The germline CDR1 and CDR2 sequences are DFQATT and SNEGSKA (reference sequence). The CDR3 spans 15 residues. Deletions cut 3 bases from V and 1 base from J, with 15 bases between. The chain's CDR3 is CSASTDRVQNTEAFF. In DNA form, the CDR3 reads TGCAGTGCTAGTACGGACAGAGTTCAGAACACTGAAGCTTTCTTT.

This rearrangement joins TRBV28 to TRBJ1-2; D remains ambiguous. Germline CDR1 and CDR2: MDHEN and SYDVKM. V was pared by 6 bases and J by 3 bases, with 14 bases between. This CDR3 region has 14 residues. The chain's CDR3 is CASRPVEGDYGYTF. Written as DNA, the CDR3 is TGTGCCAGCAGGCCGGTCGAGGGTGACTATGGCTACACCTTC.

The V gene is TRBV11-2, the J gene TRBJ1-2; D uncertain. The CDR3 contains 12 residues. Germline CDR1 SGHAT, CDR2 FQNNGV. Between the trimmed V and J ends, which lost 0 bases and 7 bases, there was a span of 6 bases. This CDR3 is CASSLEGAGYTF. The CDR3 DNA sequence: TGTGCCAGCAGCTTAGAGGGCGCTGGCTACACCTTC.

The genes are TRBV11-2 and TRBJ2-1; the match to TRBD2 covers 10 bases. The germline gives CDR1 SGHAT, CDR2 FQNNGV. The CDR3 has 16 amino acids. V shed 5 bases and J 0 bases; nucleotides not matched to a gene: 4. The CDR3 is CASSVSGRSSYNEQFF. Written as DNA, the CDR3 is TGTGCCAGCAGCGTTAGCGGGAGGAGCTCCTACAATGAGCAGTTCTTC.

This sequence joins TRBV4-1 and TRBJ2-6; 10 nucleotides line up with TRBD1. With 5 bases clipped from V and 3 bases from J, the junction kept 10 bases outside the gene matches. This CDR3 has 18 residues. Germline-derived CDR1 and CDR2 are MGHRA and YSYEKL. The chain's CDR3 is CASSTGGTGVSGANVLTF. Here the CDR3 DNA reads TGCGCCAGCAGCACAGGGGGGACAGGGGTTAGTGGGGCCAACGTCCTGACTTTC.